These T cell receptor beta chains were read from a single sample in a study of cytomegalovirus exposure and HLA in healthy donors. The table came from immunoSEQ multiplex PCR; TCRdb's copy has only in-frame clones and leaves some out. The profile covers 60,000 to 70,000 clones, with 78% appearing a single time and 7.8% taken by the ten largest. The specimen sequenced was PBMCs. The receptors derive from a man between 18 and 29 years old in good health and CMV-seropositive. CDR3s include the opening cysteine and the closing phenylalanine or tryptophan. D genes are given only for firm matches. The listing skips clone size in some rows; elsewhere it reads once, few, many or a size class.

D: NA
size: NA
J: TRBJ2-7
V: TRBV5-1
CDR3: CASSDSNYEQYF
DNA: TGCGCCAGCAGCGACAGTAACTACGAGCAGTACTTC

D: NA
size: NA
J: TRBJ1-2
V: TRBV27
CDR3: CASSLDAGKYGYTF
DNA: TGTGCCAGCAGTTTGGACGCCGGGAAATATGGCTACACCTTC

D: TRBD1
size: once
J: TRBJ1-1
V: TRBV6-5
CDR3: CASSLAQGDTEAFF
DNA: TGTGCCAGCAGCCTCGCCCAGGGGGACACTGAAGCTTTCTTT

D: NA
size: NA
J: TRBJ2-3
V: TRBV6-5
CDR3: CASSPGVDTQYF
DNA: TGTGCCAGCAGTCCGGGGGTGGATACGCAGTATTTT

D: NA
size: once
J: TRBJ2-3
V: TRBV7-3
CDR3: CASSLPEDTQYF
DNA: TGTGCCAGCAGCCTCCCGGAGGATACGCAGTATTTT

D: NA
size: NA
J: TRBJ2-7
V: TRBV7-9
CDR3: CASSLAGTRAYEQYF
DNA: TGTGCCAGCAGCTTAGCTGGGACACGAGCCTACGAGCAGTACTTC

D: NA
size: NA
J: TRBJ2-3
V: TRBV9
CDR3: CASSVEFKGEDTQYF
DNA: TGTGCCAGCAGCGTAGAATTCAAGGGGGAAGATACGCAGTATTTT

D: NA
size: once
J: TRBJ1-5
V: TRBV30
CDR3: CAWGQFNQPQHF
DNA: TGTGCCTGGGGACAGTTCAATCAGCCCCAGCATTTT

D: NA
size: NA
J: TRBJ1-1
V: TRBV7-6
CDR3: CASSLEAGETEAFF
DNA: TGTGCCAGCAGCCTGGAGGCAGGGGAGACTGAAGCTTTCTTT

D: NA
size: NA
J: TRBJ2-2
V: TRBV29-1
CDR3: CSVVRFTGELFF
DNA: TGCAGCGTTGTCAGATTCACCGGGGAGCTGTTTTTT

D: NA
size: NA
J: TRBJ1-1
V: TRBV6-1
CDR3: CASLDRSDTEAFF
DNA: TGTGCCAGCCTCGACAGGTCTGACACTGAAGCTTTCTTT

D: TRBD2
size: many
J: TRBJ2-3
V: TRBV6-4
CDR3: CASSVGAGGSTDTQYF
DNA: TGTGCCAGCAGTGTCGGAGCGGGGGGCAGCACAGATACGCAGTATTTT

D: NA
size: NA
J: TRBJ2-1
V: TRBV4-2
CDR3: CASSQDLNEQFF
DNA: TGTGCCAGCAGCCAAGATCTAAATGAGCAGTTCTTC

D: NA
size: NA
J: TRBJ2-2
V: TRBV30
CDR3: CAWSELADNTGELFF
DNA: TGTGCCTGGAGTGAACTAGCAGATAACACCGGGGAGCTGTTTTTT

D: NA
size: NA
J: TRBJ1-6
V: TRBV11-2
CDR3: CASSSRSGTGSPLHF
DNA: TGTGCCAGCAGCTCCCGAAGCGGGACCGGGTCACCCCTCCACTTT

D: TRBD2
size: NA
J: TRBJ2-1
V: TRBV6-5
CDR3: CASSPGGVWDEQFF
DNA: TGTGCCAGCAGTCCGGGGGGGGTCTGGGATGAGCAGTTCTTC

D: TRBD1
size: NA
J: TRBJ2-2
V: TRBV6-5
CDR3: CASSYGQGSTGELFF
DNA: TGTGCCAGCAGTTACGGACAGGGGAGTACCGGGGAGCTGTTTTTT

D: TRBD1
size: NA
J: TRBJ2-3
V: TRBV7-2
CDR3: CASSSSGQGTDTQYF
DNA: TGTGCCAGCAGCTCGTCGGGACAGGGCACAGATACGCAGTATTTT

D: TRBD1
size: few
J: TRBJ1-1
V: TRBV6-4
CDR3: CASSLDRGNTEAFF
DNA: TGTGCCAGCAGTCTGGACAGGGGGAACACTGAAGCTTTCTTT

D: NA
size: NA
J: TRBJ1-2
V: TRBV29-1
CDR3: CSVEEPGIDGNYGYTF
DNA: TGCAGCGTTGAAGAACCAGGGATAGATGGAAACTATGGCTACACCTTC